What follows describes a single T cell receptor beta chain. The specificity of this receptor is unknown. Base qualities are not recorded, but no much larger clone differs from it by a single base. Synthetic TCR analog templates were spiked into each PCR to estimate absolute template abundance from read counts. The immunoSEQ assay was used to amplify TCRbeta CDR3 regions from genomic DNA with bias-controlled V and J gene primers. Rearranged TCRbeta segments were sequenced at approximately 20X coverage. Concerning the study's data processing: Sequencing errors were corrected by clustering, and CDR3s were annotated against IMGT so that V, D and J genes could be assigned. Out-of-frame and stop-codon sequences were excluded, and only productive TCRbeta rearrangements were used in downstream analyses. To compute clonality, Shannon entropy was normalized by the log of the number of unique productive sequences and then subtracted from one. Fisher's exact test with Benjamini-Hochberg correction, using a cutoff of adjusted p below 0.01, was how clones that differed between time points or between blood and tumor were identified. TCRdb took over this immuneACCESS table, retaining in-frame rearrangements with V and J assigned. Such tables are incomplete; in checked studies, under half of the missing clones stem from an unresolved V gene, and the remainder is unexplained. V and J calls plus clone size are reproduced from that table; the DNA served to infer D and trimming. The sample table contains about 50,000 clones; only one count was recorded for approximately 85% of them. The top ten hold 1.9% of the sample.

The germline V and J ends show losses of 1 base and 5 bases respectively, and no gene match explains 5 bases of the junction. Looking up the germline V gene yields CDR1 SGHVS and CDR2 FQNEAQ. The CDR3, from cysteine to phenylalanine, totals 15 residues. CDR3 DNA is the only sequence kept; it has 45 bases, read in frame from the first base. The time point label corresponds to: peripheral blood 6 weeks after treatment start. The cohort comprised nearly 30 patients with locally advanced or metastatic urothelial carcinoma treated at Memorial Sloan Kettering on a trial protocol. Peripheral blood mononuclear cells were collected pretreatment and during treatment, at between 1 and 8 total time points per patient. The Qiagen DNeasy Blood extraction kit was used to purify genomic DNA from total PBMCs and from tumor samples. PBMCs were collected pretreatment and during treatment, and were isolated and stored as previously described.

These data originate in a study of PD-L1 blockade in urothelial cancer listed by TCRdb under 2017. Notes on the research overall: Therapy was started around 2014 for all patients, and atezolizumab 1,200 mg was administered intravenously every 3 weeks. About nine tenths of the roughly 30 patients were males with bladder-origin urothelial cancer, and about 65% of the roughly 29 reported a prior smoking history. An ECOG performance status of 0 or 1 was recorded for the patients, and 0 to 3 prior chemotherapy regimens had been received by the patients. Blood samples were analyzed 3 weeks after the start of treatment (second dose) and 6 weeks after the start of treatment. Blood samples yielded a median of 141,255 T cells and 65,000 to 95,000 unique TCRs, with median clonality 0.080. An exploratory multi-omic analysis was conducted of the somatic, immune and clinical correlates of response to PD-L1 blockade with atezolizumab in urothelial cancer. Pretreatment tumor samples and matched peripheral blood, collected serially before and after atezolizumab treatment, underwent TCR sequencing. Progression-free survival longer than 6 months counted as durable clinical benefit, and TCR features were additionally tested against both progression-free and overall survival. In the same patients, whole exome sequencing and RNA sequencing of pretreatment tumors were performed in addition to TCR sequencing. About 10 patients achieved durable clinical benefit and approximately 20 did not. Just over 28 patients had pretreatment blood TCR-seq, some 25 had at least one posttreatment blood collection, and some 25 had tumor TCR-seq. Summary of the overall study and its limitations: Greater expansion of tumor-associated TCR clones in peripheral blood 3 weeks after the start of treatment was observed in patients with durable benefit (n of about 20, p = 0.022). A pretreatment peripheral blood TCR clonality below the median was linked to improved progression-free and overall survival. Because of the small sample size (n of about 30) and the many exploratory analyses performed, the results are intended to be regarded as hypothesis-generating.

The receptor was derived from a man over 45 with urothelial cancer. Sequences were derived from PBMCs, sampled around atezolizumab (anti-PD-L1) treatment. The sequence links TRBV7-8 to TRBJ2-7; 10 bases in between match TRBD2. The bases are TGTGCCAGCAGCTTAGTCCTAGCGGGAGTTCACGAGCAGTACTTC. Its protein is CASSLVLAGVHEQYF.